This note documents a single TCR beta chain sequence. The CDR3 covers 13 residues. V was pared by 5 bases and J by 5 bases, with 12 bases between. Germline V gives CDR1 SGHVS, CDR2 FNYEAQ. Per the original methods: Nucleated cell counts were estimated from reference gene primer amplification. Generated by immunoSEQ multiplex PCR, the TCRdb table keeps only in-frame clones and is missing some. V and J calls and clone size are copied from that table; D and trimming were computed from the DNA. The repertoire holds around 99,000 clones, with around 88% as singletons. This specimen belongs to a study of blood T cell repertoires in COVID-19. Study-wide context: Some COVID-19 samples were acute and others convalescent; all came from the United States, Italy and Spain. Sources were T cells, B-cell-depleted T cells, or PBMCs; the material itself was cDNA or gDNA.

This sequence was found in a middle-aged man with active or convalescent COVID-19. J is TRBJ2-5 and V is TRBV7-6; TRBD2 might be the D (5 bases). Sequencing was done on a sample of peripheral blood. The CDR3 DNA follows: TGTGCCAGCAGCCCCTGGGAGAGGGAGACCCAGTACTTC. As protein: CASSPWERETQYF.